This T cell receptor (beta chain) was profiled in a study of CD8 T cells in ankylosing spondylitis. TCRdb used MiXCR to reprocess the 5' RACE reads, holding one entry per CDR3 protein. The table includes about 250,000 distinct CDR3 sequences, more than 15% detected once. The germline V gene encodes CDR1 DFQATT and CDR2 SNEGSKA (reference sequence). The trim removed 3 bases at V and 4 bases at J, leaving 13 bases unmatched. This CDR3 has 17 amino acids. The study, taken as a whole, reports: Researchers reportedly found disease-linked clones significantly enriched in matched ankylosing spondylitis synovial fluid.

As regards this clonotype: Its antigen is not known.

Input material: blood, either unsorted or a sorted T cell fraction (not recorded which). This rearrangement joins TRBV20-1 to TRBJ2-7; 12 bases align to TRBD2. This receptor was identified in a male donor with ankylosing spondylitis or in good health (not recorded which). The CDR3 loop is CSASGSPGLAGSYEQYF. The CDR3 DNA reads TGCAGTGCTAGCGGCTCCCCCGGACTAGCGGGATCTTACGAGCAGTACTTC.